This T cell receptor (beta chain) came from a study of blood T cell repertoires in COVID-19. Study context: Sites across the United States, Italy and Spain contributed samples from acute and convalescent COVID-19. The cDNA or gDNA used as material had been derived from T cells, B-cell-depleted T cells, or PBMCs.

The authors' processing: Quantification of nucleated cells was approximated via reference gene primer amplification. The repertoire was sequenced with immunoSEQ multiplex PCR; TCRdb's copy has only in-frame clones and lacks some. The DNA was the basis for D and trimming; V, J and clone size are from that table. Of some 670,000 clones in the sample, 85% to 90% are singletons; the top ten hold around 0.3%. Losses at the gene ends were 2 bases for V and 8 bases for J; bases not matched to a gene: 12. Germline values: CDR1 ENHRY, CDR2 SYGVKD. The CDR3 sequence is 16 residues long. The chain joins TRBV10-3 to TRBJ1-2; TRBD1 matches 9 bases. The clonotype was recovered from a woman between 18 and 30 years old with acute or convalescent COVID-19. The source material was peripheral blood. The CDR3 DNA is TGTGCCATCAGTGAGCTTGAGCACAGGGGGCAGGGAGGCTACACCTTC. Protein product: CAISELEHRGQGGYTF.